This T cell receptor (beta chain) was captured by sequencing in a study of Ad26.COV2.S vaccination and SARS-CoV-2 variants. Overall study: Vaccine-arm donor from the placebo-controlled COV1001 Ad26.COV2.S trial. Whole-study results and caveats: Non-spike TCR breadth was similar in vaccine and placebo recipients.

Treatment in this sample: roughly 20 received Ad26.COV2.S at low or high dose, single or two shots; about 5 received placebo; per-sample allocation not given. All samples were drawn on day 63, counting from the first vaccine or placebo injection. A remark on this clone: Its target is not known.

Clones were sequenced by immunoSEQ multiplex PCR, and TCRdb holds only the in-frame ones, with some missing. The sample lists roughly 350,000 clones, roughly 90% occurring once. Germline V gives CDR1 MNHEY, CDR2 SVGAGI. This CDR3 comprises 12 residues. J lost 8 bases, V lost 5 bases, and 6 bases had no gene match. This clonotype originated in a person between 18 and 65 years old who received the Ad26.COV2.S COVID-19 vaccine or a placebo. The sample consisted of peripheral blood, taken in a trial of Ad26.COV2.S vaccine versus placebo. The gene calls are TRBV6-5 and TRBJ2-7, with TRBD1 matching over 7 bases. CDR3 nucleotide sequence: TGTGCCAGCAGTAACACAGGGGACAAGCAGTACTTC. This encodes CASSNTGDKQYF.